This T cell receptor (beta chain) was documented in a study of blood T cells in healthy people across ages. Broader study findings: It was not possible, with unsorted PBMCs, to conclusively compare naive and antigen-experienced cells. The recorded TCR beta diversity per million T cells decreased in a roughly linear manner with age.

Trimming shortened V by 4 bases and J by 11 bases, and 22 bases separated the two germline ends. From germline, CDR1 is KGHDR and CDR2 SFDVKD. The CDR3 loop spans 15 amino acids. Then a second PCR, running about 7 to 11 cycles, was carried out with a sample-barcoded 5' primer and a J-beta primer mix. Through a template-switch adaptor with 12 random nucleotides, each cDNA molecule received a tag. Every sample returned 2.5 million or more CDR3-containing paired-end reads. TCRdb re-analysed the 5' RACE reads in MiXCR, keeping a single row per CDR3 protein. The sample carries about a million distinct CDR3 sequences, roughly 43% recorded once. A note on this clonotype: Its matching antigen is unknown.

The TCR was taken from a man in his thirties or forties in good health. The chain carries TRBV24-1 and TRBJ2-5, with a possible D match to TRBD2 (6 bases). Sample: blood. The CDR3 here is CATSEALEPPGEQYF. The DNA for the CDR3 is TGTGCCACCAGTGAGGCCTTAGAGCCTCCGGGAGAGCAGTACTTC.